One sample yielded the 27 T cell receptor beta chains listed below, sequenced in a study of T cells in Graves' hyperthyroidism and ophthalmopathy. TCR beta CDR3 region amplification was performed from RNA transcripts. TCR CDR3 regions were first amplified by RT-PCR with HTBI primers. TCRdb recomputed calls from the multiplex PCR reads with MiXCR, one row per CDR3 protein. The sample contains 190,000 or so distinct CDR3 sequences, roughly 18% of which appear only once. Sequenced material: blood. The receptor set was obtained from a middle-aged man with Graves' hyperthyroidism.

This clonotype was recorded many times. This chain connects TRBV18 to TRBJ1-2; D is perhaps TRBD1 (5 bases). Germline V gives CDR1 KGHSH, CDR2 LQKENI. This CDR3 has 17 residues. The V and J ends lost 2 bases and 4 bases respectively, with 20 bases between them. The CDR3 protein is CASSPNGPTDNGYGYTF. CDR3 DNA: TGTGCCAGCTCACCAAACGGCCCGACAGATAATGGCTATGGCTACACCTTC.

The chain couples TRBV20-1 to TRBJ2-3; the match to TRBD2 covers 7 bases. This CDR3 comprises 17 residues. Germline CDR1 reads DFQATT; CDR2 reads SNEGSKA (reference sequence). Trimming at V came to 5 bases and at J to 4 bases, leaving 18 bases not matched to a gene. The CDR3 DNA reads TGCAGTGCTCCCCATGGGGTTCGACTAGCATGGCCAGATACGCAGTATTTT. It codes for CSAPHGVRLAWPDTQYF.

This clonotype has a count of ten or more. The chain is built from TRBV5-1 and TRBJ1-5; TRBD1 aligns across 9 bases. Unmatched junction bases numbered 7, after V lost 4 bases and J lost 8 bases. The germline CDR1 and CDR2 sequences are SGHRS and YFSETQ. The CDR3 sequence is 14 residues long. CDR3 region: CASSAGTGLEPQHF. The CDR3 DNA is TGCGCCAGCAGCGCGGGGACAGGGCTGGAGCCCCAGCATTTT.

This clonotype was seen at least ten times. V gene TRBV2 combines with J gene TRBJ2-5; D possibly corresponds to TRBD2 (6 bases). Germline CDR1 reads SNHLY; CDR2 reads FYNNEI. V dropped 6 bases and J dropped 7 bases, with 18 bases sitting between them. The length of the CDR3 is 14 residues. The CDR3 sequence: CASSGGREAGTQYF. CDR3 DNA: TGTGCCAGCAGCGGCGGCAGGGAGGCCGGGACCCAGTACTTC.

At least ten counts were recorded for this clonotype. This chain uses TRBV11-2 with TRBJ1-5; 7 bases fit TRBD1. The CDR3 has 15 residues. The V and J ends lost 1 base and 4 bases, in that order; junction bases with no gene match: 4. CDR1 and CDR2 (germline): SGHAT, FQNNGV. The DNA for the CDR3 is TGTGCCAGCAGCTTAGTTGCAGGGGGAAATCAGCCCCAGCATTTT. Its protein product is CASSLVAGGNQPQHF.

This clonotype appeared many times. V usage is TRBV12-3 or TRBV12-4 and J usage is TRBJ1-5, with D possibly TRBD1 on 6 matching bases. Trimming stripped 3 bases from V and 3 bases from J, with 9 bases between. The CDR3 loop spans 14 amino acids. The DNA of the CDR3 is TGTGCCAGCAGTTTTCAGGGGAACAATCAGCCCCAGCATTTT. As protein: CASSFQGNNQPQHF.

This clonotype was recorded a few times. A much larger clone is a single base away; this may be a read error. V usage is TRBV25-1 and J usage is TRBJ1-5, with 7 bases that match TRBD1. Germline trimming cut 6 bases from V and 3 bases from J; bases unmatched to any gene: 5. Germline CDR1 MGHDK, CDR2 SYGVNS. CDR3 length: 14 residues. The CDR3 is CASSQTGTNQPQHF. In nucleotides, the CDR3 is TGTGCCAGCAGCCAGACAGGGACCAATCAGCCCCAGCATTTT.

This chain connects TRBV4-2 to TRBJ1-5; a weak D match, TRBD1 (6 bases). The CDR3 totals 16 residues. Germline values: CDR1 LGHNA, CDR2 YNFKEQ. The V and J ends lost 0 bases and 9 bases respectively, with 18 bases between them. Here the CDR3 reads CASSQDQGQTSRPQHF. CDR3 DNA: TGTGCCAGCAGCCAAGATCAGGGGCAGACCTCGAGGCCCCAGCATTTT.

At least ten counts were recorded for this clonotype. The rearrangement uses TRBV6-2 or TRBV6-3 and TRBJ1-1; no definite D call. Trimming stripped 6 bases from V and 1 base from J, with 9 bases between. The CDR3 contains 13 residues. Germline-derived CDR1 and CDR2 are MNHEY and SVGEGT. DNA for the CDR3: TGTGCCAGCAGAAACGACGGGAACACTGAAGCTTTCTTT. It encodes CASRNDGNTEAFF.

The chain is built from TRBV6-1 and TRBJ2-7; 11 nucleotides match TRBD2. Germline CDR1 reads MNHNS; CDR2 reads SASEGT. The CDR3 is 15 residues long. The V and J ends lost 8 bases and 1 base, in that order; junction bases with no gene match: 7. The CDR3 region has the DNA TGTGCCAGCGGGACTAGCGGTTTCCCATCCTACGAGCAGTACTTC. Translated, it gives CASGTSGFPSYEQYF.

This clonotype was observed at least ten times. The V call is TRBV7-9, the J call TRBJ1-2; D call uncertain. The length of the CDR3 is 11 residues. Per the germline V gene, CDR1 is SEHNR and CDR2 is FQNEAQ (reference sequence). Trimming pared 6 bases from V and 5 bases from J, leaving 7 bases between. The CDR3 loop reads CASREFYGYTF. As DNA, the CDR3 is TGTGCCAGCAGAGAATTTTATGGCTACACCTTC.

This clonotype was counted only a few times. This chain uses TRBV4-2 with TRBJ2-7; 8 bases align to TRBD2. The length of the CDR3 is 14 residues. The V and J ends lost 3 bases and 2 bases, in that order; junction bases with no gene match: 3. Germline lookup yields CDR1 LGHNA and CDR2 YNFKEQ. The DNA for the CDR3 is TGTGCCAGCAGCCAGGCGGGGGGCCCCTACGAGCAGTACTTC. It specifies CASSQAGGPYEQYF.

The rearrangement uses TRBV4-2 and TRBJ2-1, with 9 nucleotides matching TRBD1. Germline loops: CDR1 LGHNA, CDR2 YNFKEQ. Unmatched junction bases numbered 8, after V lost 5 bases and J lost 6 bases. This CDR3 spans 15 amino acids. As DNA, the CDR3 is TGTGCCAGCAGCGTCCGGGACAGGGCTCTCAATGAGCAGTTCTTC. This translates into CASSVRDRALNEQFF.

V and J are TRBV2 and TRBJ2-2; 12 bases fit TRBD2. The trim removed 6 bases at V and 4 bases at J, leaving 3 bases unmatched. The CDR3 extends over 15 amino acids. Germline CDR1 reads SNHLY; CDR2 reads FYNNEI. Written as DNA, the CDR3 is TGTGCCAGCAGCCGGACTAGCGGGACCACCGGGGAGCTGTTTTTT. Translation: CASSRTSGTTGELFF.

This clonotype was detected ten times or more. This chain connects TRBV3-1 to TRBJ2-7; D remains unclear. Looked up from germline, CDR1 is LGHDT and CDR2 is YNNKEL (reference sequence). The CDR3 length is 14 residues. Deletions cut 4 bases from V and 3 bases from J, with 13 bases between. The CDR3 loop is CASSPLVPNYEQYF. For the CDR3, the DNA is TGTGCCAGCAGCCCCCTCGTACCTAACTACGAGCAGTACTTC.

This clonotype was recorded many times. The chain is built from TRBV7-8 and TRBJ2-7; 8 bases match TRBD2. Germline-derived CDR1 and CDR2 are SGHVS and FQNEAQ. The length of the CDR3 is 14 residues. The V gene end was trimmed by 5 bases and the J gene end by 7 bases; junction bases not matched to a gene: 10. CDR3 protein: CASSSVVPGGEQYF. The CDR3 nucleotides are TGTGCCAGCAGCAGCGTCGTCCCGGGGGGGGAGCAGTACTTC. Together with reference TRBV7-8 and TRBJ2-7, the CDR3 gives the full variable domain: GAGVSQSPRYKVAKRGQDVALRCDPISGHVSLFWYQQALGQGPEFLTYFQNEAQLDKSGLPSDRFFAERPEGSVSTLKIQRTQQEDSAVYLCASSSVVPGGEQYFGPGTRLTVT.

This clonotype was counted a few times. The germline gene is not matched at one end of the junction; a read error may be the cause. As DNA, the CDR3 is TGTGCCAGCAGTGAGGGAGTTGGCGAGGAGTACTTC. The encoded protein is CASSEGVGEEYF. V usage is TRBV6-1 and J usage is TRBJ2-7, with D maybe TRBD2 (5 bases). The V gene's germline CDR1 is MNHNS and CDR2 SASEGT. This CDR3 comprises 12 residues.

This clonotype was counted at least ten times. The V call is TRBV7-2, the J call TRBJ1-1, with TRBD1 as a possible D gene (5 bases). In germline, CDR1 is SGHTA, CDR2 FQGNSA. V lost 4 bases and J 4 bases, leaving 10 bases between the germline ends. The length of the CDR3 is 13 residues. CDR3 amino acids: CASSSFTGTEAFF. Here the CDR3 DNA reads TGTGCCAGCAGCTCATTTACAGGCACTGAAGCTTTCTTT.

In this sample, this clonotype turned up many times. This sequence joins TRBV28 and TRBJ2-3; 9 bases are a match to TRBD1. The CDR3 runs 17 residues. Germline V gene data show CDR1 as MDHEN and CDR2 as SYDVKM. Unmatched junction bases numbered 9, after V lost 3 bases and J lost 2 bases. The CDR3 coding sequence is TGTGCCAGCAGTTTTGACAGGGGGGTATATGCCACAGATACGCAGTATTTT. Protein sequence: CASSFDRGVYATDTQYF.

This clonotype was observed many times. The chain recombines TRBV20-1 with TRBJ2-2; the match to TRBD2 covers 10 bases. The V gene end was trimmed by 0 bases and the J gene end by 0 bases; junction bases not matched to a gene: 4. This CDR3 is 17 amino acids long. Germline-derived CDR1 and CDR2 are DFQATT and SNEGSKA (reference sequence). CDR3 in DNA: TGCAGTGCTAGAGATCTAGCGGGGGACTCGAACACCGGGGAGCTGTTTTTT. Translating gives CSARDLAGDSNTGELFF.

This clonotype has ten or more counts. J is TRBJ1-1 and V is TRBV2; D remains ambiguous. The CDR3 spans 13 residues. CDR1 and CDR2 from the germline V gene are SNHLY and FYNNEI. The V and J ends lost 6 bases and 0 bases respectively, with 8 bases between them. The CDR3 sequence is CASRANMNTEAFF. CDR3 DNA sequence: TGTGCCAGCAGGGCCAACATGAACACTGAAGCTTTCTTT.

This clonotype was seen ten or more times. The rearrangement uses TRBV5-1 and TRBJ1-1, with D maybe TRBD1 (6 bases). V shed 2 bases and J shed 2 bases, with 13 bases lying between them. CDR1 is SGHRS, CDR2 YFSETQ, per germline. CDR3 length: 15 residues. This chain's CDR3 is CASSFGGAPNTEAFF. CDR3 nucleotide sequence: TGCGCCAGCAGCTTTGGGGGCGCGCCTAACACTGAAGCTTTCTTT.

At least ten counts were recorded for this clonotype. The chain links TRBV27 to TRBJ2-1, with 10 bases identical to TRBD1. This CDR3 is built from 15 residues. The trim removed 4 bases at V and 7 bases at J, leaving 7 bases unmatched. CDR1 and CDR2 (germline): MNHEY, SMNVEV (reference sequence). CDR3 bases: TGTGCCAGCAGTTCGGGACAGGGGATAATGAATGAGCAGTTCTTC. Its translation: CASSSGQGIMNEQFF.

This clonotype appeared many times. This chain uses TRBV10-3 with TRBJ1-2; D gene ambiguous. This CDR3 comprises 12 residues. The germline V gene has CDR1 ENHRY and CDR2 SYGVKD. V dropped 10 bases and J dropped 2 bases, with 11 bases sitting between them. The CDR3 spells CATKDGNYGYTF. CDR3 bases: TGTGCCACCAAGGACGGGAACTATGGCTACACCTTC.

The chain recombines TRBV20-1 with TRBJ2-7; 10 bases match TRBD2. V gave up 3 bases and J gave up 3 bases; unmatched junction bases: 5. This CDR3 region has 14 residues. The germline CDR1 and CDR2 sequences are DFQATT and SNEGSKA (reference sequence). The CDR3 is CSASWSSGGYEQYF. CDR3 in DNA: TGCAGTGCTAGTTGGTCTAGCGGGGGCTACGAGCAGTACTTC.

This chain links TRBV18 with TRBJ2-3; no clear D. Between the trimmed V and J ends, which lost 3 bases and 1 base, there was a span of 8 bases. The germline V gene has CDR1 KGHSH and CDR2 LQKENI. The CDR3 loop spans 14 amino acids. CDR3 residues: CASSPPAGTDTQYF. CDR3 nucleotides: TGTGCCAGCTCACCGCCAGCCGGCACAGATACGCAGTATTTT.

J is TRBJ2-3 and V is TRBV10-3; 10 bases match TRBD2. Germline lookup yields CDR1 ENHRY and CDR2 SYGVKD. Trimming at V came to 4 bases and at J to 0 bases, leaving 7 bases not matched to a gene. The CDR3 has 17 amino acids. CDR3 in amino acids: CAISGPLAGASTDTQYF. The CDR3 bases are TGTGCCATCAGTGGACCCCTAGCGGGGGCTAGCACAGATACGCAGTATTTT.